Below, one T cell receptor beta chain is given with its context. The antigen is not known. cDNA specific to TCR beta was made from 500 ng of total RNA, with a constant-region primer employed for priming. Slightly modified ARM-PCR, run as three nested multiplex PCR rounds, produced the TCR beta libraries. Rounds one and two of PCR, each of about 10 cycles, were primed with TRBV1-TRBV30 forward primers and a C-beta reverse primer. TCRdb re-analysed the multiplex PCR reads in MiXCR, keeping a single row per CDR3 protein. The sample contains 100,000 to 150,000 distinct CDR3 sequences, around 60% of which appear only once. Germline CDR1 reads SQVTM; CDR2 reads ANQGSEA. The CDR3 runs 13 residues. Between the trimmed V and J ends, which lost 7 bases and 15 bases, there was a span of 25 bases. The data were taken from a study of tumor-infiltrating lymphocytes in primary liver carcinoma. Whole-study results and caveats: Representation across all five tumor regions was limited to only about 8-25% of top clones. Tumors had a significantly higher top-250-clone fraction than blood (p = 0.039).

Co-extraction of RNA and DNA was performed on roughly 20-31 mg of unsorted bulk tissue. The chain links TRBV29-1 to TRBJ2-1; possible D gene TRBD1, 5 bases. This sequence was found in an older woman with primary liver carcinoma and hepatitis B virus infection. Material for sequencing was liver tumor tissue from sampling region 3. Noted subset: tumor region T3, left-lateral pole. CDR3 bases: TGCAGCGGCGACAGCGACTCCTACAATGGGCGGTTCTTC. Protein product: CSGDSDSYNGRFF.